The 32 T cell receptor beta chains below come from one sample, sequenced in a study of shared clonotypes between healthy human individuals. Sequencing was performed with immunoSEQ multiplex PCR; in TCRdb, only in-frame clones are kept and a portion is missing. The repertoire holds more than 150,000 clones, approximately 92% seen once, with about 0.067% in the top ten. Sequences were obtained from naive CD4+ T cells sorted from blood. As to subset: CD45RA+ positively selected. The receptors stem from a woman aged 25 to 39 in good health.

CDR3 nucleotide sequence: TGTGCCATCAGTGAGTCAACCCAAAGCACCTACAATGAGCAGTTCTTC. Its protein product is CAISESTQSTYNEQFF. The chain joins TRBV10-3 to TRBJ2-1; no firm D call. This CDR3 has 16 amino acids. CDR1 and CDR2 (germline): ENHRY, SYGVKD. The ends were cut back, 0 bases at V and 2 bases at J, with 11 bases in the middle.

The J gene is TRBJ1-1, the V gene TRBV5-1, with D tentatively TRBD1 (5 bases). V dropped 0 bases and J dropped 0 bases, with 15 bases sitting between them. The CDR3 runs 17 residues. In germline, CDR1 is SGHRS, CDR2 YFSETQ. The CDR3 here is CASSLGRVGRVNTEAFF. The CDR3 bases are TGCGCCAGCAGCTTGGGCAGGGTAGGGCGGGTGAACACTGAAGCTTTCTTT.

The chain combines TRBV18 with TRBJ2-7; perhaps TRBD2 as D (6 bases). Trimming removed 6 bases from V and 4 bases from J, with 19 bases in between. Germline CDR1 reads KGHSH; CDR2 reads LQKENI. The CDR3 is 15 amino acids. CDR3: CASSLRSGASYEQYF. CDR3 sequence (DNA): TGTGCCAGCTCCCTGCGGTCGGGAGCTTCTTACGAGCAGTACTTC.

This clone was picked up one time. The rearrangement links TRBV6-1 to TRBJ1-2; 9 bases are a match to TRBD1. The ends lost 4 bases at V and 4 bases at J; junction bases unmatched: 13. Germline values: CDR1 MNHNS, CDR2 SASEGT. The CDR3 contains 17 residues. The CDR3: CASSGTGVGGIGYGYTF. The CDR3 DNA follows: TGTGCCAGCAGTGGGACAGGGGTGGGTGGTATAGGCTATGGCTACACCTTC.

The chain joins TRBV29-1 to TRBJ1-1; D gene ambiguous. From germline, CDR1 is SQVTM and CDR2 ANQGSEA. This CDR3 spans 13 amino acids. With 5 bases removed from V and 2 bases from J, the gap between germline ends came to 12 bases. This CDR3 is CSVRKERNTEAFF. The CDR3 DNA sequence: TGCAGCGTTCGTAAGGAACGAAACACTGAAGCTTTCTTT.

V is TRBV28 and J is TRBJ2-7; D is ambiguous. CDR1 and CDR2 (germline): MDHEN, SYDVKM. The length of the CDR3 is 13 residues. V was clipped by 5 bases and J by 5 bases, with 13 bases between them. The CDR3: CASSLPVPHEQYF. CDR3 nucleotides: TGTGCCAGCAGTCTACCGGTTCCCCACGAGCAGTACTTC.

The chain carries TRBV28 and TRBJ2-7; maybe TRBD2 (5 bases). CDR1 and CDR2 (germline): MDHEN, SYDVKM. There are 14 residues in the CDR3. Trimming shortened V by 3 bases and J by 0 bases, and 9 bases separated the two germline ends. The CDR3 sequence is CASSFRDYSYEQYF. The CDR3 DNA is TGTGCCAGCAGTTTCCGAGACTACTCCTACGAGCAGTACTTC.

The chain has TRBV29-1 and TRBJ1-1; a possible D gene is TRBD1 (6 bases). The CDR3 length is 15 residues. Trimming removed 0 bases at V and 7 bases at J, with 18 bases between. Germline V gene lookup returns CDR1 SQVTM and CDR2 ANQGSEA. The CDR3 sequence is CSVEDFRTENFEAFF. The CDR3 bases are TGCAGCGTTGAAGATTTTAGGACAGAGAATTTTGAAGCTTTCTTT.

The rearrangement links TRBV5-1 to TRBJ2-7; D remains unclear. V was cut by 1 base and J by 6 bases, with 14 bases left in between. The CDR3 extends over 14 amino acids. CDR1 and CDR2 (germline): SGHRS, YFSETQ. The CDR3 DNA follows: TGCGCCAGCAGCTTGAGAAGGGTAGGCACCGAGCAGTACTTC. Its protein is CASSLRRVGTEQYF.

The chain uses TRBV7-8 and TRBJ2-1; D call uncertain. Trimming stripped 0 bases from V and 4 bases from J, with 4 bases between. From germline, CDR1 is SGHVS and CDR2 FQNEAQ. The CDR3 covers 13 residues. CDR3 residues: CASSLATYNEQFF. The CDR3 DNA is TGTGCCAGCAGCTTAGCGACGTACAATGAGCAGTTCTTC.

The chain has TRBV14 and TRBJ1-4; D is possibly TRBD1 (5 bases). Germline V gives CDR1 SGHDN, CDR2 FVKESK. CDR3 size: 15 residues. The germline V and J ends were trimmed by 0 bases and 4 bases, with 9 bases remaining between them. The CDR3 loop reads CASSQEHRLNEKLFF. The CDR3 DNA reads TGTGCCAGCAGCCAAGAACACAGGCTTAATGAAAAACTGTTTTTT.

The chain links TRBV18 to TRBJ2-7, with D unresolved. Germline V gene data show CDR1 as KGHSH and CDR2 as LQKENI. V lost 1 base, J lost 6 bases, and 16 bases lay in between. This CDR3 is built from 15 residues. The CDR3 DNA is TGTGCCAGCTCACCACTCGGGCAGAGCCAGGCCGAGCAGTACTTC. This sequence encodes CASSPLGQSQAEQYF.

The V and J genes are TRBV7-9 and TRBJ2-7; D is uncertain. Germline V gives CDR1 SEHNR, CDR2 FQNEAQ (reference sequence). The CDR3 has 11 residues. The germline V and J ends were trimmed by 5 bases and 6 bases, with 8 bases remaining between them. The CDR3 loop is CASSRRTEQYF. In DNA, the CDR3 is TGTGCCAGCAGCCGCAGGACCGAGCAGTACTTC.

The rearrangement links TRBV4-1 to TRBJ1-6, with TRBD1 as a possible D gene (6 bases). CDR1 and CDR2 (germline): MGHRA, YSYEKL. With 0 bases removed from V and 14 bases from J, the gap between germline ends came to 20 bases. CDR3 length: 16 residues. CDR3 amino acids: CASSQDLEQGRLALHF. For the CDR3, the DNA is TGCGCCAGCAGCCAAGATCTTGAACAGGGACGTCTGGCCCTCCACTTT.

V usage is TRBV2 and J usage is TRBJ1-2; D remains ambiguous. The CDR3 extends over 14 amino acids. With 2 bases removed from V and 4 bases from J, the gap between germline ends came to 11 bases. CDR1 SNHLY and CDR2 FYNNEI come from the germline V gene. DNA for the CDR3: TGTGCCAGCAGTGAACGGCAGACCCCCTATGGCTACACCTTC. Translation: CASSERQTPYGYTF.

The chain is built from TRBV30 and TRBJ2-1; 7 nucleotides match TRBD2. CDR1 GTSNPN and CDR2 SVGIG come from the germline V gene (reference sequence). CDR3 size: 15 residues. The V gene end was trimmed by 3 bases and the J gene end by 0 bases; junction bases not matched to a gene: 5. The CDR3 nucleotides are TGTGCCTGGAGGGGGACTACCAGCTCCTACAATGAGCAGTTCTTC. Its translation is CAWRGTTSSYNEQFF.

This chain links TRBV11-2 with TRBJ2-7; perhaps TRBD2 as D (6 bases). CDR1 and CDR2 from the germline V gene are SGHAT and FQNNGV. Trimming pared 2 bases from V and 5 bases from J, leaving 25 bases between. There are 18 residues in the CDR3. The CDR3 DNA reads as TGTGCCAGCAGCTTAATCACTAGCCGGGGACCCCTCGACAACGAGCAGTACTTC. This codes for CASSLITSRGPLDNEQYF.

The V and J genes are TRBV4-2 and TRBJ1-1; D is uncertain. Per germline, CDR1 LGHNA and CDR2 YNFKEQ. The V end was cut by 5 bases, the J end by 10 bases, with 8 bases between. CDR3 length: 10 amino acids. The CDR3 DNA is TGTGCCAGCAGCTTGCAGGTAGCTTTCTTT. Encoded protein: CASSLQVAFF.

The CDR3 here is CASSFTGTGKRTEAFF. CDR3 nucleotide sequence: TGTGCCAGCAGCTTCACCGGGACAGGGAAGAGGACTGAAGCTTTCTTT. The chain recombines TRBV7-9 with TRBJ1-1; 9 bases fit TRBD1. Trimming at V came to 3 bases and at J to 5 bases, leaving 10 bases not matched to a gene. Germline CDR1 reads SEHNR; CDR2 reads FQNEAQ (reference sequence). This CDR3 is built from 16 residues. The full variable domain, with the rest looked up from reference TRBV7-9 and TRBJ1-1, is DTGVSQNPRHKITKRGQNVTFRCDPISEHNRLYWYRQTLGQGPEFLTYFQNEAQLEKSRLLSDRFSAERPKGSFSTLEIQRTEQGDSAMYLCASSFTGTGKRTEAFFGQGTRLTVV.

CDR3 region: CASRPTSGSYNEQFF. CDR3 nucleotide sequence: TGTGCCAGCAGGCCGACTAGCGGGAGCTACAATGAGCAGTTCTTC. The chain carries TRBV6-6 and TRBJ2-1; 12 bases agree with TRBD2. Germline loops: CDR1 MNHNY, CDR2 SVGAGI (reference sequence). J gave up 3 bases and V 6 bases, and 3 bases lay outside the gene matches. This CDR3 is built from 15 residues.

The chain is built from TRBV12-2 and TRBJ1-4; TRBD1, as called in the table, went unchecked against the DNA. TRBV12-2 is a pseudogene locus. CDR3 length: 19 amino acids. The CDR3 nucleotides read TGTGCAAGTCGCTTAGAAGGAGAACAGGGGGCATGGTCTAATGAAAAACTGTTTTTT. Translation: CASRLEGEQGAWSNEKLFF.

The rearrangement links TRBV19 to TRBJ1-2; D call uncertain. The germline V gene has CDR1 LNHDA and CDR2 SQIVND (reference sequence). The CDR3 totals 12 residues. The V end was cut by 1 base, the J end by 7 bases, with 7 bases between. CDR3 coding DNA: TGTGCCAGTAGTATAGGGTATGCTGGCTACACCTTC. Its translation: CASSIGYAGYTF.

The CDR3 nucleotides are TGTGCCAGCAGTTGGGAGGGGCTTTATGGAAACACCATATATTTT. This translates into CASSWEGLYGNTIYF. The gene calls are TRBV6-5 and TRBJ1-3, with a possible D match to TRBD1 (5 bases). Germline-derived CDR1 and CDR2 are MNHEY and SVGAGI. CDR3 size: 15 residues. Trimming removed 4 bases at V and 3 bases at J, with 13 bases between.

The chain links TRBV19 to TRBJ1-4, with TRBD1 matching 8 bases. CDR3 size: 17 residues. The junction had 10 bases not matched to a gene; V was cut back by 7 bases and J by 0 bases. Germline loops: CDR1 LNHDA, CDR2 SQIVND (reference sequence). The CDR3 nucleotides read TGTGCCAGTACCCGGGGACAGGTTATGTCAACTAATGAAAAACTGTTTTTT. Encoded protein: CASTRGQVMSTNEKLFF. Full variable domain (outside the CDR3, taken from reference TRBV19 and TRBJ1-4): DGGITQSPKYLFRKEGQNVTLSCEQNLNHDAMYWYRQDPGQGLRLIYYSQIVNDFQKGDIAEGYSVSREKKESFPLTVTSAQKNPTAFYLCASTRGQVMSTNEKLFFGSGTQLSVL.

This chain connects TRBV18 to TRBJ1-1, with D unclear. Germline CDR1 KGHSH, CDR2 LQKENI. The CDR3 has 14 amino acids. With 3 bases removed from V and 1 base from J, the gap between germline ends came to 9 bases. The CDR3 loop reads CASSPTYRNTEAFF. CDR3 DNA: TGTGCCAGCTCACCTACGTACCGGAACACTGAAGCTTTCTTT.

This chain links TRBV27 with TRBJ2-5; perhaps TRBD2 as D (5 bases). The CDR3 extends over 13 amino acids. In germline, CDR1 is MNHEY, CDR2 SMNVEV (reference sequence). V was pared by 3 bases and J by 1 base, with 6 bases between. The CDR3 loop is CASSLRVQETQYF. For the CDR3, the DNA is TGTGCCAGCAGTTTGAGGGTCCAAGAGACCCAGTACTTC.

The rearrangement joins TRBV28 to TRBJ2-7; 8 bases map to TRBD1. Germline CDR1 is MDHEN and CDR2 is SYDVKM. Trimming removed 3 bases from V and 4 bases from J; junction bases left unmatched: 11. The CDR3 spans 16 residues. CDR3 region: CASSFPPDRDSYEQYF. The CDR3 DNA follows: TGTGCCAGCAGTTTCCCCCCGGACAGGGACTCTTACGAGCAGTACTTC.

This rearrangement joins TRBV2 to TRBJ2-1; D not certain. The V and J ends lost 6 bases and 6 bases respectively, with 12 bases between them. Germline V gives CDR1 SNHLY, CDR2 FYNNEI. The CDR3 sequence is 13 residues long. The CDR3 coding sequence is TGTGCCAGCAGCCAAACCGCCTCCAATGAGCAGTTCTTC. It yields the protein CASSQTASNEQFF. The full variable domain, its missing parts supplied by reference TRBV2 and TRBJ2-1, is EPEVTQTPSHQVTQMGQEVILRCVPISNHLYFYWYRQILGQKVEFLVSFYNNEISEKSEIFDDQFSVERPDGSNFTLKIRSTKLEDSAMYFCASSQTASNEQFFGPGTRLTVL.

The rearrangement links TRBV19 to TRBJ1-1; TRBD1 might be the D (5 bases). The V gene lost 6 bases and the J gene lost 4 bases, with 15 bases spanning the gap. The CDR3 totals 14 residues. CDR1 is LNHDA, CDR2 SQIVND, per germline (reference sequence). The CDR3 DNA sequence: TGTGCCAGTAGCCCGGGACGGCAGTTCACTGAAGCTTTCTTT. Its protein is CASSPGRQFTEAFF.

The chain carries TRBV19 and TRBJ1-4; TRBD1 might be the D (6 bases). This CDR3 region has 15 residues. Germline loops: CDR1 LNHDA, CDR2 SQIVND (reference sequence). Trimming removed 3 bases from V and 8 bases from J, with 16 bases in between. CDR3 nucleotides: TGTGCCAGTAGTATCGGACAGAGCTTAGCGGAAAAACTGTTTTTT. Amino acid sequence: CASSIGQSLAEKLFF.

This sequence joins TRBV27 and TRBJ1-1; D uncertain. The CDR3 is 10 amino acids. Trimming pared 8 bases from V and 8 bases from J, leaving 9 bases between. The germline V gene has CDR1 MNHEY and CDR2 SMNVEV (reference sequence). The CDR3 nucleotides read TGTGCCAGCGGCAGGCCCGAAGCTTTCTTT. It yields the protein CASGRPEAFF.

The CDR3 DNA reads as TGTGCCAGCAGCTTAGGGTCTAGCGGGAGGAACGAGCAGTACTTC. This codes for CASSLGSSGRNEQYF. The chain employs TRBV7-9 and TRBJ2-7; TRBD2 matches at 11 bases. Trimming cost V 1 base and J 5 bases; bases outside gene matches: 4. Germline CDR1 SEHNR, CDR2 FQNEAQ (reference sequence). The CDR3 has 15 amino acids.